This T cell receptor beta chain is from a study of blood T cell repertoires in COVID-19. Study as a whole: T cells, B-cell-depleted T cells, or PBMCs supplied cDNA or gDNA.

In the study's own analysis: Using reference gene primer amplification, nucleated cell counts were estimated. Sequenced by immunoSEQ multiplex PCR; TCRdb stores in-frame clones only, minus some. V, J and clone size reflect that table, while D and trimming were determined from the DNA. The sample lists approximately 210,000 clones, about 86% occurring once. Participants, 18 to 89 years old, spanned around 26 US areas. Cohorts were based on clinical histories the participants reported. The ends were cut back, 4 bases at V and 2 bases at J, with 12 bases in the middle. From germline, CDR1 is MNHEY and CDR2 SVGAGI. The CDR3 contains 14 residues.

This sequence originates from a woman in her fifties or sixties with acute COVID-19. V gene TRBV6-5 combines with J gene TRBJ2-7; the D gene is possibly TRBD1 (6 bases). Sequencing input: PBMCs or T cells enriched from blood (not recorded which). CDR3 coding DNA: TGTGCCAGCAGTTCTGTACAGGGTACCTACGAGCAGTACTTC. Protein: CASSSVQGTYEQYF.